The sequence of this T cell receptor beta chain was determined in a study of human T cells and chemical hapten exposure (dated by TCRdb to about 2021). Concerning the study at large: For sensitization, 2% DPC in acetone was applied to a roughly 2 cm by roughly 2 cm area of upper inner arm skin. Patients additionally received weekly therapeutic DPC doses to the scalp throughout the approximately 22-week study period. Patch testing was performed on the upper back with Finn chambers containing 0.01% DPC, and the patch tests were scored after 6 days according to International Contact Dermatitis Research Group standards. Alopecia areata with under or over 50% scalp involvement, alopecia totalis and alopecia universalis were represented in the patient cohort, which was mostly female. Libraries were pooled for sequencing, and variation in per-sample TCR yields was attributed mainly to small differences in library volumes within the pool. Peripheral blood TCR repertoire changes were tracked in vivo in alopecia patients during primary and secondary sensitization to the hapten diphenylcyclopropenone (DPC). Blood samples were taken from patients before sensitization (week 0) and then at 2, 6 and about 24 weeks after DPC sensitization. Under 30 alopecia patients gave blood for TCR sequencing at one to four time points (pre-sensitization, 2, 6 and 24 weeks).

The receptor library was made with RACE. The sequencer listed for this sample is NextSeq 500. During library preparation, unique molecular identifiers were attached to individual cDNA molecules so that TCRs could be counted quantitatively and reproducibly. From each blood RNA sample, both TCR alpha and TCR beta chains were sequenced. As for the original processing: A median of about 89,000 TCRs per sample was observed, with a range of about 20,000 to 700,000. V, J and CDR3 annotation of the TCR reads was performed with the Decombinator software suite. To make PS versus PT1 abundance plots, every sample was subsampled to the same number of TCRs (28,000). Expanded TCRs were defined as absent before sensitization and observed at least eight times at the 2-week time point. TCRdb reran the public reads through fastp at Q25 and MiXCR, keeping productive beta chains. Rows with a matching CDR3 protein are joined into one entry that keeps the most common DNA and genes. Clone size and V and J calls follow TCRdb, not the original study. In this sample the table shows approximately 80,000 distinct CDR3 sequences, around 7% of which occur a single time. The leading ten clones occupy around 1.5% of the sample.

This clonotype was seen many times. The antigen it recognizes is unknown. No per-base quality is available; no much larger clone lies one base away. Summary of the overall study and its limitations: All patients had alopecia, a presumed autoimmune disease, so their immune response might differ from that of healthy individuals. Repeated subsampling changed both the strength of the expansion versus patch-test correlation and the threshold at which that correlation became significant. Patch test score correlated positively with the number of PT1 expanded TCRs, reaching significance at thresholds 8, 16 and 32 but not at 4. Significantly more large CDR3 similarity clusters were formed by expanded TCRs than by pre-sensitization or healthy control sets, consistent with antigen-driven responses. No change with DPC sensitization was found in the number of TCRs above 1 in 1000 frequency, and no evidence of global repertoire structure alterations was found.

Explained via the paper, the time point label denotes: patch test 1, 2 weeks after DPC sensitization. The treatment or condition label, as the study defines it: therapeutic diphenylcyclopropenone sensitization with weekly scalp DPC. At every patch-test visit, the blood draw took place before the patch test was put on. Eligible patients were aged 18 to 70, diagnosed with alopecia, deemed suitable for DPC therapy, and excluded if pregnant. Total RNA was extracted from unfractionated whole blood collected in Tempus Blood RNA tubes. The sample here was whole blood, taken in connection with sensitization to the hapten diphenylcyclopropenone (DPC). This TCR derives from a woman aged 25 to 39 with alopecia areata. Some clones in this sample may be carry-over from other donors' samples.

For the CDR3, the sequence is CASSLTSGLAYEQYF. The sequenced DNA: TGTGCCAGCAGCCTTACCTCGGGACTAGCCTACGAGCAGTACTTC. This chain joins TRBV3-1 to TRBJ2-7, with 8 central nucleotides matching TRBD2. For CDR1 and CDR2, the germline V gene (reference sequence) lists LGHDT and YNNKEL. Taken from cysteine to phenylalanine, the CDR3 has 15 residues. CDR3 DNA only is kept here, 45 bases in frame from base 1. After removal of 4 bases from V and 2 bases from J, the junction retains 7 bases not matched to a gene.